The 30 T cell receptor beta chains below come from one sample, sequenced in a study of cytomegalovirus exposure and HLA in healthy donors. With 60 Vbeta and 13 Jbeta primers, the PCR was carried out. The repertoire was sequenced with immunoSEQ multiplex PCR; TCRdb's copy has only in-frame clones and lacks some. Found here are about 150,000 clones, approximately 85% of them singletons; the top ten hold 2% to 2.5%. Sequenced sample: PBMCs. Source of these receptors: a woman under 30 in good health and CMV-seronegative.

The rearrangement joins TRBV29-1 to TRBJ1-2; D gene uncertain. Per the germline V gene, CDR1 is SQVTM and CDR2 is ANQGSEA. This CDR3 has 13 residues. Trimming stripped 3 bases from V and 5 bases from J, with 13 bases between. The CDR3 DNA reads as TGCAGCGTTGACCCCCCGGGTACTTATGGCTACACCTTC. This translates into CSVDPPGTYGYTF.

For the CDR3, the DNA is TGTGCCAGCAGTATACGGAACAGGGGGAGTACCTCCTACGAGCAGTACTTC. It is translated as CASSIRNRGSTSYEQYF. The chain uses TRBV27 and TRBJ2-7; 8 nucleotides line up with TRBD1. The CDR3 totals 17 residues. V trimming: 5 bases; J trimming: 0 bases; junction bases outside the gene matches: 12. Germline loops: CDR1 MNHEY, CDR2 SMNVEV (reference sequence).

About this clone itself: Because the CDR3 is missing its conserved closing phenylalanine or tryptophan, this is likely a read error. The chain joins TRBV5-5 to TRBJ1-1, with a tentative D call TRBD1 (6 bases). The CDR3 extends over 16 amino acids. V lost 4 bases and J 2 bases, leaving 18 bases between the germline ends. Germline V gene sequence: CDR1 SGHKS, CDR2 YYEKEE (reference sequence). The CDR3 loop is CASSQVWNRDNTEAFS. The CDR3 nucleotides are TGTGCCAGCAGCCAAGTATGGAACAGGGATAACACTGAAGCTTTCTCT.

The chain combines TRBV7-9 with TRBJ2-7, with 8 bases lining up with TRBD2. V lost 7 bases to trimming and J lost 2 bases; unmatched junction nucleotides: 4. The length of the CDR3 is 13 residues. Germline CDR1 and CDR2: SEHNR and FQNEAQ (reference sequence). The CDR3 sequence is CASTGGVAYEQYF. As DNA, the CDR3 is TGTGCCAGCACGGGAGGGGTGGCCTACGAGCAGTACTTC.

V usage is TRBV4-3 and J usage is TRBJ2-7; 9 bases match TRBD1. Germline CDR1 reads LGHNA; CDR2 reads YSLEER. CDR3 length: 14 amino acids. V was pared by 3 bases and J by 3 bases, with 3 bases of the junction left unmatched. The CDR3 is CASSHWGQGYEQYF. CDR3 bases: TGCGCCAGCAGCCATTGGGGACAGGGCTACGAGCAGTACTTC.

This clone was observed a few times. J is TRBJ2-7 and V is TRBV30, with 7 bases identical to TRBD1. CDR3 length: 13 residues. V was pared by 6 bases and J by 2 bases, with 7 bases of the junction left unmatched. CDR1 and CDR2 from the germline V gene are GTSNPN and SVGIG (reference sequence). The chain's CDR3 is CACSTGNTYEQYF. The CDR3 DNA reads TGTGCCTGCTCGACAGGGAATACCTACGAGCAGTACTTC.

This chain links TRBV28 with TRBJ2-7; 9 positions match TRBD1. CDR1 and CDR2 (germline): MDHEN, SYDVKM. CDR3 length: 13 amino acids. The ends lost 4 bases at V and 3 bases at J; junction bases unmatched: 1. The CDR3 loop reads CASSSGQGYEQYF. The DNA for the CDR3 is TGTGCCAGCAGTTCGGGACAGGGCTACGAGCAGTACTTC.

The V call is TRBV7-9, the J call TRBJ2-3, with no clear D. Germline-derived CDR1 and CDR2 are SEHNR and FQNEAQ (reference sequence). V lost 1 base to trimming and J lost 0 bases, with 11 bases between them. This CDR3 has 16 amino acids. CDR3 in DNA: TGTGCCAGCAGCTTAGGCAGGAATCCTAGCACAGATACGCAGTATTTT. This translates into CASSLGRNPSTDTQYF.

The V gene is TRBV15, the J gene TRBJ1-4, with unresolved D. Germline V gene lookup returns CDR1 LNHNV and CDR2 YYDKDF (reference sequence). V was trimmed by 1 base and J by 8 bases, leaving 11 bases between them. The CDR3 has 14 amino acids. Here the CDR3 reads CATSRGGEEEKLFF. Written as DNA, the CDR3 is TGTGCCACCAGCAGAGGGGGAGAAGAAGAAAAACTGTTTTTT.

The chain recombines TRBV6-5 with TRBJ2-1, with 8 nucleotides matching TRBD2. Germline V gives CDR1 MNHEY, CDR2 SVGAGI. The CDR3 extends over 15 amino acids. J gave up 8 bases and V 3 bases, and 9 bases lay outside the gene matches. The CDR3 protein is CASSYLSGSKYEQFF. The CDR3 DNA is TGTGCCAGCAGTTATTTAAGCGGGAGTAAGTATGAGCAGTTCTTC.

The V gene is TRBV5-4, the J gene TRBJ1-6, with a possible D match to TRBD1 (5 bases). The CDR3 covers 15 residues. V was trimmed by 3 bases and J by 9 bases, leaving 16 bases between them. The germline V gene encodes CDR1 SGHNT and CDR2 YYREEE (reference sequence). The CDR3 region is CASSWDSSAASPLHF. CDR3 sequence (DNA): TGTGCCAGCAGCTGGGACTCCTCGGCAGCTTCACCCCTCCACTTT.

The V gene is TRBV28, the J gene TRBJ2-7; 10 bases align to TRBD1. After removal of 10 bases from V and 7 bases from J, the junction contained 10 bases not matched to a gene. The germline V gene has CDR1 MDHEN and CDR2 SYDVKM. The CDR3 is 13 amino acids. The DNA of the CDR3 is TGTGCCACGGTCCCGGGACAGGGGTGGGAGCAGTACTTC. Protein product: CATVPGQGWEQYF.

The V call is TRBV4-2, the J call TRBJ2-1, with TRBD1 matching over 7 bases. CDR1 and CDR2 (germline): LGHNA, YNFKEQ. V trimming: 4 bases; J trimming: 3 bases; junction bases outside the gene matches: 6. This CDR3 region has 15 residues. The CDR3 DNA sequence: TGTGCCAGCAGCCCACGGGACAGCCGCTACAATGAGCAGTTCTTC. It encodes CASSPRDSRYNEQFF.

The chain carries TRBV27 and TRBJ1-1; tentatively, D is TRBD1 (5 bases). V was pared by 1 base and J by 2 bases, with 11 bases between. This CDR3 spans 15 amino acids. In germline, CDR1 is MNHEY, CDR2 SMNVEV (reference sequence). CDR3 coding DNA: TGTGCCAGCAGTTTATGGGGCGGCAAAAACACTGAAGCTTTCTTT. Residues: CASSLWGGKNTEAFF.

The chain employs TRBV28 and TRBJ2-5; possible D gene TRBD1, 5 bases. The J call may be faulty, since TRBJ2-7 better matches the DNA end. Germline V lookup: CDR1 MDHEN, CDR2 SYDVKM. The CDR3 consists of 13 residues. CDR3 sequence reads: CASERGRAYEQYF. The CDR3, as DNA: TGTGCCAGCGAAAGGGGTCGGGCCTACGAGCAGTACTTC.

This chain links TRBV4-2 with TRBJ2-3; 10 bases are shared with TRBD2. V lost 4 bases and J lost 0; bases outside the gene matches: 16. Germline V lookup: CDR1 LGHNA, CDR2 YNFKEQ. The CDR3 spans 20 residues. CDR3 protein: CASSPQKVAGGKTSTDTQYF. The CDR3 coding sequence is TGTGCCAGCAGCCCCCAGAAGGTAGCGGGGGGAAAGACTAGCACAGATACGCAGTATTTT.

The CDR3 DNA follows: TGCGCCAGCAGCTCACGTGTAGCGGGAGCCCCCGACGAGCAGTACTTC. This gives the protein CASSSRVAGAPDEQYF. V is TRBV4-1 and J is TRBJ2-7; 9 bases match TRBD2. The germline V gene encodes CDR1 MGHRA and CDR2 YSYEKL. This CDR3 has 16 residues. J gave up 5 bases and V 5 bases, and 13 bases lay outside the gene matches.

The chain employs TRBV4-2 and TRBJ2-1; D possibly corresponds to TRBD2 (5 bases). The V and J ends lost 5 bases and 6 bases respectively, with 14 bases between them. Germline assignment: CDR1 LGHNA and CDR2 YNFKEQ. The CDR3 spans 14 residues. This CDR3 reads CASSTGMLCNEQFF. The CDR3 nucleotides are TGTGCCAGCAGCACGGGAATGCTTTGCAATGAGCAGTTCTTC.

The chain links TRBV19 to TRBJ1-5; a weak D match, TRBD1 (5 bases). V gave up 5 bases and J gave up 4 bases, with 15 bases separating them. Germline V lookup: CDR1 LNHDA, CDR2 SQIVND (reference sequence). The CDR3 is 15 residues long. The CDR3 is CASSGDQGRNQPQHF. In DNA form, the CDR3 reads TGTGCCAGTAGTGGCGACCAGGGAAGGAATCAGCCCCAGCATTTT.

The rearrangement links TRBV7-2 to TRBJ2-7; D is unresolved. The V end lost 5 bases, the J end lost 4 bases, and 9 bases lay between the germline ends. CDR1 is SGHTA and CDR2 is FQGNSA in the germline V gene. CDR3 length: 12 amino acids. CDR3 sequence reads: CASSKRTYEQYF. In DNA form, the CDR3 reads TGTGCCAGCAGCAAGCGTACTTACGAGCAGTACTTC.

This clone has a single count. The gene calls are TRBV27 and TRBJ2-1; a possible D gene is TRBD2 (6 bases). Germline-derived CDR1 and CDR2 are MNHEY and SMNVEV (reference sequence). This CDR3 is 15 amino acids long. With 4 bases removed from V and 4 bases from J, the gap between germline ends came to 14 bases. CDR3: CASSSSGTPYNEQFF. CDR3 DNA: TGTGCCAGCAGTTCGTCCGGGACTCCGTACAATGAGCAGTTCTTC.

J is TRBJ2-3 and V is TRBV19; 9 bases match TRBD1. Germline-derived CDR1 and CDR2 are LNHDA and SQIVND (reference sequence). Unmatched junction bases numbered 0, after V lost 1 base and J lost 4 bases. CDR3 length: 14 amino acids. The chain's CDR3 is CASSIGQGADTQYF. CDR3 bases: TGTGCCAGTAGTATAGGACAGGGGGCAGATACGCAGTATTTT.

This clone occurred once. The V call is TRBV7-6, the J call TRBJ2-3; 8 positions agree with TRBD2. Germline V gene lookup returns CDR1 SGHVS and CDR2 FNYEAQ. V lost 5 bases and J lost 6; bases outside the gene matches: 4. The CDR3 loop spans 13 amino acids. The CDR3 protein is CASSGRLADTQYF. The CDR3 nucleotides read TGTGCCAGCAGCGGGCGACTAGCGGATACGCAGTATTTT.

The gene calls are TRBV2 and TRBJ2-3, with a tentative D call TRBD1 (6 bases). The V and J ends lost 6 bases and 3 bases respectively, with 13 bases between them. The CDR3 is made up of 14 amino acids. The germline CDR1 and CDR2 sequences are SNHLY and FYNNEI. CDR3 nucleotides: TGTGCCAGCAGCCCCATGAGGGGGACAGATACGCAGTATTTT. Translation gives CASSPMRGTDTQYF.

The genes are TRBV21-1 and TRBJ2-5; the D call in the table, TRBD2, was not verified against the DNA. The assigned J gene may be wrong: the sequence end matches TRBJ2-7 better. TRBV21-1 is designated a pseudogene. The CDR3 totals 15 residues. DNA for the CDR3: TGTGCCAGCAGCCTTAGGGGGAGGGACCCCTACGAGCAGTACTTC. It yields the protein CASSLRGRDPYEQYF.

V and J are TRBV27 and TRBJ1-6, with D possibly TRBD1 on 5 matching bases. Trimming stripped 2 bases from V and 10 bases from J, with 9 bases between. CDR1 and CDR2 (germline): MNHEY, SMNVEV (reference sequence). CDR3 length: 13 residues. The CDR3 is CASSLRGSSPLHF. The CDR3 nucleotides read TGTGCCAGCAGTTTAAGGGGCTCCTCACCCCTCCACTTT.

The chain employs TRBV6-6 and TRBJ2-7; D not certain. The CDR3 is 12 residues long. Trimming removed 6 bases from V and 0 bases from J, with 6 bases in between. CDR1 is MNHNY, CDR2 SVGAGI, per germline (reference sequence). The CDR3 protein is CASRQDSYEQYF. DNA for the CDR3: TGTGCCAGCAGGCAGGACTCCTACGAGCAGTACTTC.

The chain carries TRBV10-1 and TRBJ2-1, with 10 bases fitting TRBD2. J lost 4 bases, V lost 5 bases, and 5 bases had no gene match. The germline gives CDR1 WNHNN, CDR2 SYGVQD (reference sequence). This CDR3 is built from 15 residues. Here the CDR3 DNA reads TGCGCCAGCAGTCGGAGCGGGGGGGATTACAATGAGCAGTTCTTC. Translating gives CASSRSGGDYNEQFF.

The rearrangement links TRBV28 to TRBJ2-5; a weak D match, TRBD2 (6 bases). Trimming left V 7 bases short and J 4 bases short, with 19 bases between. The CDR3 covers 15 residues. Looked up from germline, CDR1 is MDHEN and CDR2 is SYDVKM. CDR3 in amino acids: CASTRRGGVGETQYF. The CDR3 DNA sequence: TGTGCCAGCACCCGGCGGGGAGGAGTTGGAGAGACCCAGTACTTC.

This clone was found a few times. CDR3: CASSPLGSNRGGYTF. The CDR3 DNA reads as TGTGCCAGCTCACCACTCGGGTCTAACCGAGGTGGCTACACCTTC. This chain joins TRBV18 and TRBJ1-2; D unclear. CDR1 and CDR2 from the germline V gene are KGHSH and LQKENI. V was cut by 1 base and J by 7 bases, with 16 bases left in between. This CDR3 contains 15 residues.